This TCR beta chain was identified during a study of cytomegalovirus exposure and HLA in healthy donors. This PCR relied on a set of 60 Vbeta primers and 13 Jbeta primers. This table comes from immunoSEQ multiplex PCR, and its TCRdb copy is limited to in-frame clones, with some not included. This table holds some 150,000 clones, around 81% found once. General observations from the study: Available immune exposure information was restricted to CMV serostatus only. The study designated 150 to 200 TCR beta chains cytomegalovirus-associated.

About this clone: As yet, its antigen is unknown.

V shed 1 base, J shed 2 bases, and the junction held 6 bases outside the gene matches. The germline V gene encodes CDR1 SGHNT and CDR2 YYREEE (reference sequence). CDR3 length equals 17 residues. This chain connects TRBV5-4 to TRBJ2-2; TRBD2 agrees at 9 bases. The TCR was taken from a middle-aged woman in good health and CMV-seropositive. Sequencing used PBMCs. CDR3: CASSLYRLAGNTGELFF. CDR3 nucleotides: TGTGCCAGCAGCTTGTATAGGCTAGCGGGAAACACCGGGGAGCTGTTTTTT.